Listed below are T cell receptor beta chains from one sample, sequenced in a study of CD8 T cells in Susac syndrome. TCRdb re-called the immunoSEQ multiplex PCR reads through MiXCR, storing one row per CDR3 protein. This sample has roughly 200,000 distinct CDR3 sequences; 80% to 95% occur once, and the top ten carry around 0.096%. The sequenced sample consisted of CD4+ T cells from PBMCs. The receptor source for this set is a human donor in good health. Each CDR3 is given with its conserved first and last residue. D genes are given only for firm matches. Part of the rows lack a size; the others show once, few, many or a class for expanded clones.

CDR3aa,CDR3nt,abundance,len,j_gene,v_gene,d_gene
CASSPFTDTQYF,TGTGCCAGCAGTCCCTTCACAGATACGCAGTATTTT,-,12,TRBJ2-3,TRBV12-3/TRBV12-4,-
CASSPRSTYNEQFF,TGTGCCAGCAGCCCCCGGTCCACATACAATGAGCAGTTCTTC,-,14,TRBJ2-1,TRBV13,-
CASSLEAGGEEQFF,TGTGCCAGCAGCTTAGAAGCGGGGGGAGAAGAGCAGTTCTTC,-,14,TRBJ2-1,TRBV7-2,TRBD2
CASSLSRREQFF,TGTGCCAGCAGCTTATCCCGTAGGGAGCAGTTCTTC,few,12,TRBJ2-1,TRBV7-2,-
CASSTTGGRREQYF,TGTGCCAGCAGCACAACGGGCGGGCGGCGGGAGCAGTACTTC,-,14,TRBJ2-7,TRBV7-2,-
CASSARNRDSYEQYF,TGTGCCAGCAGCGCCCGTAATCGAGACAGCTACGAGCAGTACTTC,-,15,TRBJ2-7,TRBV5-4,-
CASDDRPNTEAFF,TGTGCCAGCGACGACAGACCGAACACTGAAGCTTTCTTT,-,13,TRBJ1-1,TRBV6-2/TRBV6-3,-
CASSSRQVYTGELFF,TGTGCCAGCAGCTCACGACAGGTTTACACCGGGGAGCTGTTTTTT,-,15,TRBJ2-2,TRBV7-2,-
CSASPTSDTQYF,TGCAGTGCTAGCCCTACTAGCGATACGCAGTATTTT,-,12,TRBJ2-3,TRBV20-1,-
CASSPGVQGAETQYF,TGTGCCAGCAGCCCAGGTGTACAGGGTGCAGAGACCCAGTACTTC,-,15,TRBJ2-5,TRBV11-3,-
CASSYSWGDGYTF,TGTGCCAGCAGTTACTCGTGGGGAGACGGCTACACCTTC,once,13,TRBJ1-2,TRBV6-6,-
CASSLVGGSYNEQFF,TGTGCCAGCAGCTTAGTCGGGGGCTCCTACAATGAGCAGTTCTTC,-,15,TRBJ2-1,TRBV7-2,-
CASRDGTVLGTEAFF,TGTGCCAGCAGGGATGGGACAGTCCTCGGCACTGAAGCTTTCTTT,-,15,TRBJ1-1,TRBV12-3/TRBV12-4,TRBD1
CAWKGTGNPGELFF,TGTGCCTGGAAGGGGACAGGGAACCCCGGGGAGCTGTTTTTT,-,14,TRBJ2-2,TRBV30,TRBD1
CASSQDTFAGTRNTQYF,TGTGCCAGCAGCCAAGATACATTTGCGGGGACTCGAAATACGCAGTATTTT,-,17,TRBJ2-3,TRBV14,-
CASSVTSGGAGSGANVLTF,TGTGCCAGCAGCGTGACTAGCGGGGGGGCCGGGTCTGGGGCCAACGTCCTGACTTTC,-,19,TRBJ2-6,TRBV9,TRBD2
CASSPGPVRGNQPQHF,TGTGCCAGTAGTCCCGGACCTGTGAGGGGTAATCAGCCCCAGCATTTT,-,16,TRBJ1-5,TRBV19,-
CASSSGRSGANVLTF,TGTGCCAGCAGCTCCGGCCGCTCTGGGGCCAACGTCCTGACTTTC,-,15,TRBJ2-6,TRBV9,-
CASSVDPVTGELFF,TGTGCCAGCAGCGTAGATCCAGTCACCGGGGAGCTGTTTTTT,-,14,TRBJ2-2,TRBV9,-
CASSPGASYNEQFF,TGTGCCAGCAGCCCGGGGGCCTCCTACAATGAGCAGTTCTTC,-,14,TRBJ2-1,TRBV14,-
CASSLDRIGYEQYF,TGTGCCAGCAGTTTAGACAGGATAGGATACGAGCAGTACTTC,few,14,TRBJ2-7,TRBV27,-
CASSQDITGRTEAFF,TGCGCCAGCAGCCAAGATATAACCGGACGCACTGAAGCTTTCTTT,-,15,TRBJ1-1,TRBV4-1,-
CASSPGQVGNTIYF,TGTGCCAGCAGCCCGGGACAGGTTGGAAACACCATATATTTT,-,14,TRBJ1-3,TRBV12-3/TRBV12-4,TRBD1
CASSFGGRNSGNTIYF,TGTGCCAGCAGCTTCGGGGGCCGTAACTCTGGAAACACCATATATTTT,-,16,TRBJ1-3,TRBV7-9,-
CASSFGTGGSQPQHF,TGTGCCAGCAGTTTTGGGACAGGGGGCAGTCAGCCCCAGCATTTT,-,15,TRBJ1-5,TRBV27,TRBD1
CASTPLGLVSSYEQYF,TGTGCCAGCACCCCCTTAGGGTTGGTGAGCTCCTACGAGCAGTACTTC,once,16,TRBJ2-7,TRBV28,-
CASSLGGPVNTEAFF,TGTGCCAGCAGCTTGGGCGGTCCGGTGAACACTGAAGCTTTCTTT,-,15,TRBJ1-1,TRBV5-4,-
CSAREGSMVETQYF,TGCAGTGCTAGAGAAGGTAGCATGGTGGAGACCCAGTACTTC,-,14,TRBJ2-5,TRBV20-1,-
CATSVGVGPGANVLTF,TGTGCCACCAGCGTCGGAGTAGGTCCCGGGGCCAACGTCCTGACTTTC,-,16,TRBJ2-6,TRBV15,-
CASSFARGTDTQYF,TGTGCCAGCAGCTTTGCGAGAGGCACAGATACGCAGTATTTT,once,14,TRBJ2-3,TRBV7-2,-
CASSLAGTRDTQYF,TGCGCCAGCAGCTTGGCCGGGACTAGGGATACGCAGTATTTT,-,14,TRBJ2-3,TRBV5-1,TRBD2
CASSYRTGGVYGYTF,TGTGCCAGCAGTTACCGGACAGGGGGCGTCTATGGCTACACCTTC,-,15,TRBJ1-2,TRBV6-2/TRBV6-3,TRBD1
CASSSWTGRDEQFF,TGTGCCAGCAGCTCTTGGACAGGGAGAGATGAGCAGTTCTTC,-,14,TRBJ2-1,TRBV14,TRBD1
CAWSKPTGGNQPQHF,TGTGCCTGGAGTAAACCCACTGGGGGGAATCAGCCCCAGCATTTT,-,15,TRBJ1-5,TRBV30,-
CSARLAGGAVTDTQYF,TGCAGTGCTCGACTAGCGGGGGGGGCAGTCACAGATACGCAGTATTTT,-,16,TRBJ2-3,TRBV20-1,TRBD2
CASSFMGGETQYF,TGTGCCAGCAGCTTCATGGGTGGGGAGACCCAGTACTTC,few,13,TRBJ2-5,TRBV7-2,-
CAISESPGTVNTEAFF,TGTGCCATCAGTGAGTCGCCCGGGACAGTGAACACTGAAGCTTTCTTT,-,16,TRBJ1-1,TRBV10-3,TRBD1
CASSYFRRPADSPLHF,TGTGCCAGCAGTTACTTCAGGAGGCCGGCAGATTCACCCCTCCACTTT,-,16,TRBJ1-6,TRBV6-2/TRBV6-3,-
CASSFGQGRGETQYF,TGTGCCAGCAGTTTTGGGCAGGGGAGGGGCGAGACCCAGTACTTC,-,15,TRBJ2-5,TRBV28,-
CASTQTLTMGYTF,TGTGCCAGCACTCAAACACTAACTATGGGCTACACCTTC,-,13,TRBJ1-2,TRBV28,-
CASSFEGAGGYTF,TGTGCCAGCAGTTTCGAGGGGGCGGGTGGCTACACCTTC,-,13,TRBJ1-2,TRBV27,TRBD1
CATSDRTGGVETQYF,TGTGCCACCAGTGACCGGACAGGGGGCGTAGAGACCCAGTACTTC,-,15,TRBJ2-5,TRBV24-1,TRBD1
CASSMSRNYGYTF,TGTGCCAGTAGTATGTCCAGGAACTATGGCTACACCTTC,-,13,TRBJ1-2,TRBV19,-
CSVGSGVGTDTQYF,TGCAGCGTCGGTAGCGGGGTTGGAACAGATACGCAGTATTTT,-,14,TRBJ2-3,TRBV29-1,TRBD2
CASSLKVGGSSGNTIYF,TGTGCCAGCAGCTTAAAAGTGGGGGGAAGCTCTGGAAACACCATATATTTT,-,17,TRBJ1-3,TRBV7-8,-
CASSQDWRGGTDTQYF,TGTGCCAGCAGCCAAGATTGGCGGGGGGGGACAGATACGCAGTATTTT,-,16,TRBJ2-3,TRBV4-2,TRBD2
CASHLTGTQPQHF,TGTGCCAGTCACCTGACAGGCACCCAGCCCCAGCATTTT,-,13,TRBJ1-5,TRBV6-2/TRBV6-3,-
CSAQLPDSRKGDGYTF,TGCAGTGCTCAATTACCGGACAGTAGAAAGGGCGATGGCTACACCTTC,once,16,TRBJ1-2,TRBV20-1,-
CASSLDFVQETQYF,TGCGCCAGCAGCTTGGACTTCGTTCAAGAGACCCAGTACTTC,once,14,TRBJ2-5,TRBV5-1,-
CASSLTPAGGRKDTQYF,TGTGCCAGCAGCTTAACTCCGGCCGGGGGGCGAAAAGATACGCAGTATTTT,-,17,TRBJ2-3,TRBV7-2,-
CSAGRDRHNGYTF,TGCAGTGCTGGTAGGGACAGGCATAATGGCTACACCTTC,-,13,TRBJ1-2,TRBV20-1,TRBD1
CATSDAFHQPQHF,TGTGCCACCAGTGACGCCTTTCATCAGCCCCAGCATTTT,-,13,TRBJ1-5,TRBV24-1,-
CSARDQMGRMNTGELFF,TGCAGTGCTAGAGATCAGATGGGACGGATGAACACCGGGGAGCTGTTTTTT,-,17,TRBJ2-2,TRBV20-1,-
CASSLAMRGSEAFF,TGCGCCAGCAGCTTGGCGATGCGAGGATCTGAAGCTTTCTTT,-,14,TRBJ1-1,TRBV5-1,-